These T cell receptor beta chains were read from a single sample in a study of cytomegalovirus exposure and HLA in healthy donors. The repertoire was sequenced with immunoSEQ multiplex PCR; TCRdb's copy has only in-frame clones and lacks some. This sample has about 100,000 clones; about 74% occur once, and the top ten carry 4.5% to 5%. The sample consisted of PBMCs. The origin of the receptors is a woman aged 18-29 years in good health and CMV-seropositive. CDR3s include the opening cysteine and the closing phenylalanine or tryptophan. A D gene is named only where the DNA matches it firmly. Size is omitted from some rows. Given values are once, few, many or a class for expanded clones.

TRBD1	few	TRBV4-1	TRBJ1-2	CASSHGGQGGGYTF	TGCGCCAGCAGCCATGGAGGACAGGGAGGGGGCTACACCTTC
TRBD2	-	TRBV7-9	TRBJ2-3	CASSQEGGRFTDTQYF	TGTGCCAGCAGCCAAGAGGGCGGGAGGTTCACAGATACGCAGTATTTT
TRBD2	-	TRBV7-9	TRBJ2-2	CASSLAWGREDAGELFF	TGTGCCAGCAGCTTAGCTTGGGGACGGGAGGACGCCGGGGAGCTGTTTTTT
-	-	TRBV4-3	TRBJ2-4	CASSQDTSDRNIQYF	TGCGCCAGCAGCCAAGATACTTCGGACAGAAACATTCAGTACTTC
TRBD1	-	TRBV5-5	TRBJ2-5	CASSQGQGQETQYF	TGTGCCAGCAGCCAGGGACAGGGCCAAGAGACCCAGTACTTC
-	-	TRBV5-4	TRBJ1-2	CATKTGTGGYTF	TGTGCCACCAAAACAGGGACGGGGGGCTACACCTTC
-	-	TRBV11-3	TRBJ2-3	CASSSGVGRAVDTQYF	TGTGCCAGCAGCTCGGGGGTAGGGCGGGCCGTGGATACGCAGTATTTT
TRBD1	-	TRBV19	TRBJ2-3	CASSRIQGATDTQYF	TGTGCCAGTAGTAGAATTCAGGGGGCCACAGATACGCAGTATTTT
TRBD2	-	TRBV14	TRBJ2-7	CASSQDPIGVAGESDEQYF	TGTGCCAGCAGCCAAGATCCCATCGGGGTAGCGGGAGAGAGCGACGAGCAGTACTTC
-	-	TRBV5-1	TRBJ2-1	CASSLAKGSNEQFF	TGCGCCAGCAGCTTGGCCAAAGGGAGCAATGAGCAGTTCTTC
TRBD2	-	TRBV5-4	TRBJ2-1	CASSLTPSGQVNEQFF	TGTGCCAGCAGCTTGACCCCTAGCGGACAAGTCAATGAGCAGTTCTTC
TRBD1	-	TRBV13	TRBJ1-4	CASSFDRGSEKLFF	TGTGCCAGCAGCTTCGACAGGGGGAGTGAAAAACTGTTTTTT
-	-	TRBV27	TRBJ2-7	CASSADNSYEQYF	TGTGCCAGCAGCGCCGACAATTCCTACGAGCAGTACTTC
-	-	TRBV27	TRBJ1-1	CASSLSSLRRLNTEAFF	TGTGCCAGCAGTTTATCTTCCCTACGGCGGTTGAACACTGAAGCTTTCTTT
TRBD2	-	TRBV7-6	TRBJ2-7	CASSLSGGQLNEQYF	TGTGCCAGCAGCTTATCGGGAGGTCAGTTGAACGAGCAGTACTTC
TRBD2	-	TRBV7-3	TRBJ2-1	CASSLQGGRAPYNEQFF	TGTGCCAGCAGCTTACAGGGCGGGAGGGCCCCCTACAATGAGCAGTTCTTC
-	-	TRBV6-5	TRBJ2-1	CASSYVSGNYNEQFF	TGTGCCAGCAGTTATGTCAGCGGCAATTACAATGAGCAGTTCTTC
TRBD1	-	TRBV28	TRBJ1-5	CASSGPQGYQPQHF	TGTGCCAGCAGTGGACCACAGGGGTATCAGCCCCAGCATTTT
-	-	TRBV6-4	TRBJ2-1	CASRGGEGPTEQFF	TGTGCCAGCAGGGGGGGAGAGGGCCCGACTGAGCAGTTCTTC
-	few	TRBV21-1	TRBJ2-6	CASSKAVSTSGREGANVLTF	TGTGCCAGCAGCAAAGCGGTAAGTACTAGCGGGAGGGAGGGGGCCAACGTCCTGACTTTC
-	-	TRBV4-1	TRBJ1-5	CASSQVGDQPQHF	TGCGCCAGCAGCCAAGTAGGGGATCAGCCCCAGCATTTT
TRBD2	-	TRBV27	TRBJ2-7	CASSQWTGGDGAPYEQYF	TGTGCCAGCAGTCAGTGGACGGGAGGGGATGGGGCCCCCTACGAGCAGTACTTC
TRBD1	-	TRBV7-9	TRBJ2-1	CASSPGQGDYNEQFF	TGTGCCAGCAGCCCCGGACAGGGTGACTACAATGAGCAGTTCTTC
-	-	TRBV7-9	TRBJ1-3	CAKQSGSAGNTIYF	TGTGCCAAGCAATCGGGATCGGCAGGAAACACCATATATTTT
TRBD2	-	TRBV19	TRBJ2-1	CASSLTSGTGNEQFF	TGTGCCAGTAGTTTGACTAGCGGGACGGGCAATGAGCAGTTCTTC
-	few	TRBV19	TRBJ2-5	CASRGGETQYF	TGTGCCAGTAGGGGGGGAGAGACCCAGTACTTC
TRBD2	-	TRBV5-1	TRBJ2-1	CASSLMAGAYYNEQFF	TGCGCCAGCAGCTTGATGGCGGGAGCCTACTACAATGAGCAGTTCTTC
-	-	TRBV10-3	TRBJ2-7	CAISEGRGYEQYF	TGTGCCATCAGTGAGGGCAGAGGCTACGAGCAGTACTTC
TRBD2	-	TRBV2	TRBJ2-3	CASSVTSGSARDTQYF	TGTGCCAGCAGCGTGACTAGCGGGAGTGCCCGGGATACGCAGTATTTT
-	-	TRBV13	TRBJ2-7	CASSLGLSYEQYF	TGTGCCAGCAGCTTAGGCCTGTCCTACGAGCAGTACTTC
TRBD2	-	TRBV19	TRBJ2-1	CASTLQAGGSYNEQFF	TGTGCCAGTACCCTTCAAGCGGGAGGGTCCTACAATGAGCAGTTCTTC
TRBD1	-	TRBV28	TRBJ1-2	CASTGKQGALGYGYTF	TGTGCCAGCACCGGAAAGCAGGGGGCGCTGGGCTATGGCTACACCTTC
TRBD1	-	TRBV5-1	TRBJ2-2	CASRSGTGNTGELFF	TGCGCCAGCAGGTCCGGGACAGGGAACACCGGGGAGCTGTTTTTT
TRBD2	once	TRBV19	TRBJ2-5	CASSLLSRGGPQETQYF	TGTGCCAGTAGCCTCCTCTCGCGGGGAGGGCCGCAGGAGACCCAGTACTTC
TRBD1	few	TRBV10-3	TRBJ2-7	CAIMGGTGDSYEQYF	TGTGCCATCATGGGGGGGACAGGGGACTCCTACGAGCAGTACTTC
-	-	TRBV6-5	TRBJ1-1	CASSYHIAVNTEAFF	TGTGCCAGCAGTTACCACATAGCGGTGAACACTGAAGCTTTCTTT
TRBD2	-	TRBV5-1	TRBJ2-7	CASSLVPSGSYEQYF	TGCGCCAGCAGCTTGGTGCCTAGCGGGAGCTACGAGCAGTACTTC
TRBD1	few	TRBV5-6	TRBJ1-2	CASSGDRGNYGYTF	TGTGCCAGCAGCGGGGACAGGGGTAACTATGGCTACACCTTC
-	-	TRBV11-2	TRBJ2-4	CASSLPGYIQYF	TGTGCCAGCAGCTTACCGGGGTACATTCAGTACTTC
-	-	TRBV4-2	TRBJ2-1	CASSPSLLSSGNNEQFF	TGTGCCAGCAGCCCGTCCCTGCTTTCGAGCGGAAACAATGAGCAGTTCTTC
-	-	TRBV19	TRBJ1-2	CASSTNRERDGYTF	TGTGCCAGTAGTACCAACAGGGAGAGGGATGGCTACACCTTC
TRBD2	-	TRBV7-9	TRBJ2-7	CASSLVGTIGEQYF	TGTGCCAGCAGCTTAGTGGGGACTATTGGCGAGCAGTACTTC
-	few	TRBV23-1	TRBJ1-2	CASSVGREDGYTF	TGCGCCAGCAGCGTAGGGAGGGAGGATGGCTACACCTTC
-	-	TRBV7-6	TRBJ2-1	CASSPKYEQFF	TGTGCCAGCAGCCCTAAGTATGAGCAGTTCTTC
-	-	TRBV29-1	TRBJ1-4	CSVAPGAGRGEKLFF	TGCAGCGTTGCTCCCGGGGCGGGGAGGGGAGAAAAACTGTTTTTT
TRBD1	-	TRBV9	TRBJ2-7	CASSSGQGELYEQYF	TGTGCCAGCAGCTCTGGACAGGGGGAGCTCTACGAGCAGTACTTC
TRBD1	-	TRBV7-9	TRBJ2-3	CASSTGQGQGTDTQYF	TGTGCCAGCAGCACCGGACAGGGGCAGGGCACAGATACGCAGTATTTT
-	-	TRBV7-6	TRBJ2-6	CASSLTISGANVLTF	TGTGCCAGCAGCTTAACAATCTCTGGGGCCAACGTCCTGACTTTC
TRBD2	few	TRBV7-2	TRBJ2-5	CASSLGVAGGQETQYF	TGTGCCAGCAGCTTAGGAGTAGCGGGAGGGCAAGAGACCCAGTACTTC
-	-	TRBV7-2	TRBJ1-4	CASSRGAEYEKLFF	TGTGCCAGCAGCCGAGGAGCAGAGTATGAAAAACTGTTTTTT
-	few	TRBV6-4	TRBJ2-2	CASSEAGTTNTGELFF	TGTGCCAGCAGTGAAGCAGGGACAACGAACACCGGGGAGCTGTTTTTT
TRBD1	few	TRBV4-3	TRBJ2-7	CASSRTGQGDYEQYF	TGCGCCAGCAGCCGAACCGGACAGGGGGACTACGAGCAGTACTTC
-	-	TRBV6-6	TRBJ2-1	CAIGAVNEQFF	TGTGCCATTGGAGCGGTGAATGAGCAGTTCTTC